Below, 21 T cell receptor beta chains from the same sample are listed, as sequenced in a study of identical twins. TCRdb reanalysed the 5' RACE reads using MiXCR and keeps one entry per CDR3 protein. The sample lists some 710,000 distinct CDR3 sequences; roughly 6% were seen once. Sequencing used naive T cells sorted from blood. The receptor set was obtained from a man younger than 35 in good health.

The rearrangement links TRBV25-1 to TRBJ2-5; no reliable D call. The CDR3 has 11 amino acids. The V end was cut by 10 bases, the J end by 7 bases, with 13 bases between. CDR1 and CDR2 from the germline V gene are MGHDK and SYGVNS. The CDR3 here is CATSAATTQYF. DNA of the CDR3: TGTGCCACCTCAGCCGCTACGACCCAGTACTTC.

This clonotype was seen more than once but under ten times. The chain recombines TRBV2 with TRBJ2-2; tentative D call: TRBD2 (6 bases). CDR1 is SNHLY and CDR2 is FYNNEI in the germline V gene. V lost 8 bases and J lost 0, with 19 bases in between. The CDR3 spans 17 residues. The CDR3 loop is CASRLDSGASNTGELFF. The CDR3 region has the DNA TGTGCCAGCCGGCTGGATAGCGGAGCCTCGAACACCGGGGAGCTGTTTTTT.

The V call is TRBV11-2, the J call TRBJ1-2, with TRBD1 as a possible D gene (5 bases). The CDR3 covers 16 residues. V was trimmed by 1 base and J by 8 bases, leaving 20 bases between them. Per the germline V gene, CDR1 is SGHAT and CDR2 is FQNNGV. This chain's CDR3 is CASSLGVVPGSKGYTF. The CDR3 DNA follows: TGTGCCAGCAGCTTAGGAGTGGTTCCAGGGTCGAAGGGCTACACCTTC.

Many counts were recorded for this clonotype. The chain is built from TRBV28 and TRBJ2-5, with 12 bases aligning to TRBD1. V was pared by 4 bases and J by 5 bases, with 5 bases of the junction left unmatched. CDR3 length equals 15 residues. Germline CDR1 is MDHEN and CDR2 is SYDVKM. The CDR3 loop reads CASSYGTGGSETQYF. DNA for the CDR3: TGTGCCAGCAGTTACGGGACAGGGGGCTCGGAGACCCAGTACTTC.

This clonotype was detected many times. The V call is TRBV29-1, the J call TRBJ2-3; 7 bases map to TRBD1. V dropped 6 bases and J dropped 6; count of bases not matched to a gene: 6. This CDR3 comprises 12 residues. Germline V CDR1 and CDR2: SQVTM, ANQGSEA. CDR3: CSVEGARDTQYF. DNA of the CDR3: TGCAGCGTAGAGGGGGCGAGGGATACGCAGTATTTT.

The rearrangement joins TRBV7-3 to TRBJ2-1; TRBD2 matches 11 bases. Trimming at V came to 4 bases and at J to 10 bases, leaving 15 bases not matched to a gene. This CDR3 spans 17 amino acids. Germline V gene data show CDR1 as SGHTA and CDR2 as FQGTGA. The chain's CDR3 is CASSSAGTSGPGGEQFF. The CDR3 DNA sequence: TGTGCCAGCAGCTCAGCCGGGACTAGCGGCCCAGGGGGAGAGCAGTTCTTC.

The chain is built from TRBV9 and TRBJ2-1; D assignment may be TRBD1 or TRBD2 (7 bases each). CDR3 length: 16 residues. V dropped 4 bases and J dropped 0 bases, with 14 bases sitting between them. The V gene's germline CDR1 is SGDLS and CDR2 YYNGEE. As DNA, the CDR3 is TGTGCCAGCAGCCTGGCGGGGGACAGCTCCTACAATGAGCAGTTCTTC. Translation gives CASSLAGDSSYNEQFF.

In this sample, this clonotype turned up a few times. This rearrangement joins TRBV19 to TRBJ1-1; a possible D gene is TRBD1 (5 bases). The V gene's germline CDR1 is LNHDA and CDR2 SQIVND (reference sequence). The CDR3 consists of 14 residues. V lost 4 bases and J lost 5, with 14 bases in between. The CDR3 spells CASSTGRDGTEAFF. For the CDR3, the DNA is TGTGCCAGTAGTACCGGCCGGGACGGGACTGAAGCTTTCTTT.

The V and J genes are TRBV2 and TRBJ2-1; a possible D gene is TRBD2 (6 bases). Germline CDR1 reads SNHLY; CDR2 reads FYNNEI. This CDR3 is 17 amino acids long. V lost 6 bases to trimming and J lost 0 bases, with 18 bases between them. As DNA, the CDR3 is TGTGCCAGCAGGCCCCGGGACTTGCAGAGCTCCTACAATGAGCAGTTCTTC. The encoded protein is CASRPRDLQSSYNEQFF.

The table lists this clonotype with many counts. This sequence joins TRBV4-2 and TRBJ2-3; possibly TRBD2 for D (5 bases). Germline-derived CDR1 and CDR2 are LGHNA and YNFKEQ. This CDR3 comprises 15 residues. Trimming removed 0 bases at V and 3 bases at J, with 10 bases between. In DNA form, the CDR3 reads TGTGCCAGCAGCCAAGATCGAGCGGAAACAGATACGCAGTATTTT. Amino acid sequence: CASSQDRAETDTQYF.

The V call is TRBV7-3, the J call TRBJ2-7; 9 bases line up with TRBD2. The CDR3 runs 16 residues. CDR1 and CDR2 (germline): SGHTA, FQGTGA. V lost 5 bases and J lost 2; bases outside the gene matches: 10. This CDR3 is CASSLQPSGTPYEQYF. In DNA, the CDR3 is TGTGCCAGCAGCCTGCAGCCTAGCGGGACCCCCTACGAGCAGTACTTC.

Ten or more counts support this clonotype. One junction end does not reproduce the germline sequence, and a read error may be involved. The J gene is TRBJ1-5, the V gene TRBV12-3 or TRBV12-4; 7 bases are shared with TRBD1. The CDR3 sequence is 16 residues long. The CDR3 DNA sequence: TGTGCCAGCAGCTTAGACAGGGAAGTTGGTGATCAGCCCCAGCATTTT. Its protein is CASSLDREVGDQPQHF.

This clonotype appeared a few times. The gene calls are TRBV7-9 and TRBJ2-1; TRBD1 aligns across 10 bases. The CDR3 runs 15 residues. The ends lost 8 bases at V and 2 bases at J; junction bases unmatched: 6. CDR1 is SEHNR, CDR2 FQNEAQ, per germline (reference sequence). CDR3 residues: CASAKGQGTYNEQFF. The CDR3 bases are TGTGCCAGCGCCAAGGGACAGGGGACCTACAATGAGCAGTTCTTC.

The chain couples TRBV11-2 to TRBJ2-1; 8 positions match TRBD1. V shed 5 bases and J 5 bases; nucleotides not matched to a gene: 5. The CDR3 is made up of 14 amino acids. Germline V gene data show CDR1 as SGHAT and CDR2 as FQNNGV. The CDR3 protein is CASSKDRGNNEQFF. CDR3 coding DNA: TGTGCCAGCAGCAAAGACAGGGGAAACAATGAGCAGTTCTTC.

This clonotype showed up many times. The rearrangement joins TRBV15 to TRBJ2-7; D ambiguous. Germline V lookup: CDR1 LNHNV, CDR2 YYDKDF (reference sequence). The CDR3 length is 13 residues. The V end lost 0 bases, the J end lost 4 bases, and 7 bases lay between the germline ends. The CDR3 region has the DNA TGTGCCACCAGCAGAGATCGTCAGTACGAGCAGTACGTC. This sequence encodes CATSRDRQYEQYV.

The gene calls are TRBV7-2 and TRBJ2-3; 7 nucleotides align to TRBD2. The length of the CDR3 is 19 residues. Losses at the gene ends were 1 base for V and 6 bases for J; bases not matched to a gene: 19. CDR1 is SGHTA and CDR2 is FQGNSA in the germline V gene. The CDR3: CASSLGLWWRESSSDTQYF. CDR3 sequence (DNA): TGTGCCAGCAGCTTAGGGCTCTGGTGGCGGGAGAGTAGTTCGGATACGCAGTATTTT.

This clonotype was detected many times. The gene calls are TRBV10-3 and TRBJ2-3; 8 nucleotides line up with TRBD1. V lost 3 bases and J lost 3; bases outside the gene matches: 5. This CDR3 spans 15 amino acids. Germline V gives CDR1 ENHRY, CDR2 SYGVKD. The chain's CDR3 is CAISDRDRKTDTQYF. The DNA of the CDR3 is TGTGCCATCAGTGATAGGGACAGGAAGACAGATACGCAGTATTTT.

This clonotype was observed at least ten times. V and J are TRBV10-3 and TRBJ2-3, with a weak D call TRBD2 (5 bases). Trimming stripped 3 bases from V and 0 bases from J, with 13 bases between. The germline gives CDR1 ENHRY, CDR2 SYGVKD. This CDR3 has 16 amino acids. The CDR3 here is CAISEADVTSTDTQYF. The CDR3 DNA sequence: TGTGCCATCAGTGAAGCGGACGTTACAAGCACAGATACGCAGTATTTT.

This clonotype has at least ten counts. This rearrangement joins TRBV7-7 to TRBJ2-1; 8 bases agree with TRBD2. V lost 5 bases, J lost 13 bases, and 10 bases stayed unmatched. The CDR3 length is 13 residues. The germline V gene has CDR1 SSHAT and CDR2 FNYEAQ (reference sequence). CDR3 residues: CASSPGLAWIQFF. CDR3 bases: TGTGCCAGCAGCCCTGGACTAGCATGGATCCAGTTCTTC.

In this sample, this clonotype turned up many times. The V gene is TRBV4-3, the J gene TRBJ2-5, with a possible D match to TRBD2 (6 bases). The germline CDR1 and CDR2 sequences are LGHNA and YSLEER. The CDR3 extends over 13 amino acids. The V gene lost 1 base and the J gene lost 5 bases, with 8 bases spanning the gap. The CDR3 DNA sequence: TGCGCCAGCAGCCAAGGGACTACGGAGACCCAGTACTTC. Translated: CASSQGTTETQYF.

This clonotype came up many times. J is TRBJ2-3 and V is TRBV3-1; 10 nucleotides match TRBD2. The CDR3 length is 17 residues. V lost 4 bases and J lost 3; bases outside the gene matches: 10. Germline CDR1 LGHDT, CDR2 YNNKEL (reference sequence). The CDR3 region is CASSRASGSGNTDTQYF. The CDR3 DNA sequence: TGTGCCAGCAGCCGAGCTAGCGGGAGTGGTAATACAGATACGCAGTATTTT.